Listed below are T cell receptor beta chains from one sample, sequenced in a study of T cell repertoires in cytomegalovirus infection. These receptors' antigens are unknown. MiXCR was run by TCRdb on the reads, yielding one entry per CDR3 protein. The data hold about 920,000 distinct CDR3 sequences, with roughly 30% observed a single time. This sample comprised cultured CD8+ T cells from PBMCs, obtained from culture after CMV antigen stimulation. The receptors were gathered from a human donor in good health (CMV status not recorded). Some clones in this sample may be carry-over from other donors' samples. Each CDR3 is given with its conserved first and last residue. A D gene is named only where the DNA matches it firmly. Not every row has a clone size; where given, it reads once, few, many or a size class.

size: NA; V: TRBV15; D: NA; J: TRBJ2-5; DNA: TGTGCCACCAGCAAGGGGGAAACGGGAGAGACCCAGTACTTC; CDR3: CATSKGETGETQYF
size: NA; V: TRBV4-1; D: NA; J: TRBJ1-1; DNA: TGCGCCAGCAGCGGGGGTGGGGAATCCACTGAAGCTTTCTTT; CDR3: CASSGGGESTEAFF
size: NA; V: TRBV19; D: TRBD2; J: TRBJ2-1; DNA: TGTGCCAGTAGGACGGGGGAGGGCAATGAGCAGTTCTTC; CDR3: CASRTGEGNEQFF
size: few; V: TRBV20-1; D: NA; J: TRBJ2-7; DNA: TGCAGTGCTCGGGACCCCACACTCCCTTACGAGCAGTACTTC; CDR3: CSARDPTLPYEQYF
size: many; V: TRBV7-6; D: TRBD1; J: TRBJ1-1; DNA: TGTGCCAGCAGCTCCAGACAGGGTCTTTACACTGAAGCTTTCTTT; CDR3: CASSSRQGLYTEAFF
size: many; V: TRBV7-3; D: NA; J: TRBJ2-6; DNA: TGTGCCAGCAGCTTAACCCCGGAGAAACCTGCTGGGGCCAACGTCCTGACTTTC; CDR3: CASSLTPEKPAGANVLTF
size: few; V: TRBV20-1; D: NA; J: TRBJ1-2; DNA: TGCAGTGCTCCACGTGGGGCGGGCTACACCTTC; CDR3: CSAPRGAGYTF
size: once; V: TRBV25-1; D: NA; J: TRBJ1-1; DNA: TGTGCCAGCAGTGAAGAGGGATTGATGAACACTGAAGCTTTCTTT; CDR3: CASSEEGLMNTEAFF
size: NA; V: TRBV6-2/TRBV6-3; D: NA; J: TRBJ2-2; DNA: TGTGCCAGCAGTTACTCCGTAGACCGGGGAGGCGACACCGGGGAGCTGTTTTTT; CDR3: CASSYSVDRGGDTGELFF
size: once; V: TRBV5-4; D: NA; J: TRBJ2-5; DNA: TGTGCCAGCAGCCCCGAGGTAGGGACGGAAGGCCAAGAGACCCAGTACTTC; CDR3: CASSPEVGTEGQETQYF
size: NA; V: TRBV5-6; D: TRBD1; J: TRBJ2-6; DNA: TGTGCCAGCAGCTTGGAATCACAGGGGTTGTCTGGGGCCAACGTCCTGACTTTC; CDR3: CASSLESQGLSGANVLTF
size: few; V: TRBV7-3; D: TRBD2; J: TRBJ2-1; DNA: TGTGCCAGCAGCTCCCCGGGACTAGCGGGGGGGCCGTTCTTC; CDR3: CASSSPGLAGGPFF
size: few; V: TRBV27; D: NA; J: TRBJ2-1; DNA: TGTGCCAGCAGTTATACAGCGTCCAATGAGCAGTTCTTC; CDR3: CASSYTASNEQFF
size: NA; V: TRBV19; D: TRBD1; J: TRBJ2-1; DNA: TGTGCCAGTACCCTCCGCGACAGGGGCCCCTACAATGAGCAGTTCTTC; CDR3: CASTLRDRGPYNEQFF
size: NA; V: TRBV5-4; D: TRBD2; J: TRBJ2-5; DNA: TGTGCCAGCAGTCGACTAGCGGGGACCCAAGAGACCCAGTACTTC; CDR3: CASSRLAGTQETQYF